These 14 T cell receptor beta chains were all obtained from the same sample, sequenced in a study of read filtering for tumor transcriptome and immune sequencing. The library was built from around 380 ng RNA with molecular barcoded adaptors for alpha/delta and beta/gamma chains. TCRdb processed the reads anew with MiXCR; each CDR3 protein has one entry. The data show tens of thousands of distinct CDR3 sequences, 20% to 25% seen once. Sequences were obtained from a population of CD138-negative cells sorted from bone marrow. Receptors were obtained from a donor aged 40 or over with multiple myeloma.

This clonotype was observed many times. The chain recombines TRBV6-4 with TRBJ2-3; D unresolved. This CDR3 has 13 amino acids. CDR1 is MRHNA and CDR2 is SNTAGT in the germline V gene. Trimming left V 10 bases short and J 3 bases short, with 14 bases between. The DNA for the CDR3 is TGTGCCACGTCGGCCCGGGCAACAGATACGCAGTATTTT. Residues: CATSARATDTQYF.

This clonotype was detected only a few times. The chain is built from TRBV12-3 or TRBV12-4 and TRBJ2-1, with TRBD1 as a possible D gene (6 bases). This CDR3 spans 16 amino acids. Trimming shortened V by 6 bases and J by 5 bases, and 20 bases separated the two germline ends. CDR3 in DNA: TGTGCCAGCAGCGCTGTCGGACAGCTCTTCAACAATGAGCAGTTCTTC. Its protein is CASSAVGQLFNNEQFF.

This clonotype was detected only a few times. The rearrangement uses TRBV28 and TRBJ2-3; 9 bases align to TRBD1. The V gene end was trimmed by 7 bases and the J gene end by 3 bases; junction bases not matched to a gene: 8. Germline V gene lookup returns CDR1 MDHEN and CDR2 SYDVKM. There are 15 residues in the CDR3. CDR3 sequence (DNA): TGTGCCAGCAAGTTTGGGGACAGGGAAACAGATACGCAGTATTTT. Translation: CASKFGDRETDTQYF.

This clonotype was counted at least ten times. The rearrangement uses TRBV7-2 and TRBJ1-5; TRBD1 is a possible D gene (6 bases). Germline values: CDR1 SGHTA, CDR2 FQGNSA. This CDR3 is 13 amino acids long. V was shortened by 5 bases and J by 4 bases, with 9 bases between the two germline ends. CDR3 nucleotides: TGTGCCAGCAGCCAAGACAGGAATCAGCCCCAGCATTTT. Protein product: CASSQDRNQPQHF.

The chain joins TRBV14 to TRBJ2-7, with a weak D call TRBD1 (5 bases). The CDR3 contains 16 residues. Deletions cut 4 bases from V and 0 bases from J, with 16 bases between. Germline values: CDR1 SGHDN, CDR2 FVKESK. This chain's CDR3 is CASSPQGGLSSYEQYF. Here the CDR3 DNA reads TGTGCCAGCAGCCCTCAGGGTGGATTATCCTCCTACGAGCAGTACTTC. Together with reference TRBV14 and TRBJ2-7, the CDR3 gives the full variable domain: EAGVTQFPSHSVIEKGQTVTLRCDPISGHDNLYWYRRVMGKEIKFLLHFVKESKQDESGMPNNRFLAERTGGTYSTLKVQPAELEDSGVYFCASSPQGGLSSYEQYFGPGTRLTVT.

This clonotype was seen many times. The chain couples TRBV7-9 to TRBJ2-7, with D possibly TRBD1 on 5 matching bases. Trimming removed 5 bases from V and 3 bases from J, with 11 bases in between. From germline, CDR1 is SEHNR and CDR2 FQNEAQ (reference sequence). There are 13 residues in the CDR3. CDR3 bases: TGTGCCAGCAGCGTCGCTGACAGCTACGAGCAGTACTTC. Its protein product is CASSVADSYEQYF.

This clonotype has a count of ten or more. The rearrangement links TRBV7-2 to TRBJ2-1; 9 nucleotides agree with TRBD1. This CDR3 region has 15 residues. J was trimmed by 1 base and V by 5 bases; bases with no gene match: 3. Germline V lookup: CDR1 SGHTA, CDR2 FQGNSA. The chain's CDR3 is CASSADRGSYNEQFF. CDR3 nucleotide sequence: TGTGCCAGCAGCGCGGACAGGGGTTCCTACAATGAGCAGTTCTTC.

On this clonotype: A much more abundant neighbour one base away suggests this may be a read error. The rearrangement links TRBV6-4 to TRBJ1-2; TRBD1 aligns across 7 bases. Per germline, CDR1 MRHNA and CDR2 SNTAGT. V dropped 4 bases and J dropped 7; count of bases not matched to a gene: 6. The CDR3 is 13 residues long. The chain's CDR3 is CASSVAQGTGYTF. CDR3 nucleotide sequence: TGTGCCAGCAGTGTAGCACAGGGGACTGGCTACACCTTC.

Ten or more counts support this clonotype. The rearrangement joins TRBV7-2 to TRBJ1-5; TRBD1 is a possible D gene (5 bases). Germline assignment: CDR1 SGHTA and CDR2 FQGNSA. Trimming cost V 2 bases and J 5 bases, with 10 bases left between them. CDR3 size: 14 residues. This CDR3 is CASSLKWGDQPQHF. DNA for the CDR3: TGTGCCAGCAGCTTAAAGTGGGGGGATCAGCCCCAGCATTTT.

In this sample, this clonotype turned up a few times. This chain joins TRBV11-2 and TRBJ1-3, with D hard to call. CDR3 length equals 12 residues. Germline lookup yields CDR1 SGHAT and CDR2 FQNNGV. The germline V and J ends were trimmed by 4 bases and 4 bases, with 5 bases remaining between them. CDR3 bases: TGTGCCAGCAGCTCCACGGGAAACACCATATATTTT. Translating it yields CASSSTGNTIYF.

In regard to this clonotype: With only one base between it and a far larger clone, this is likely a read error. No conserved phenylalanine or tryptophan ends this CDR3, so it is likely a read error. V usage is TRBV5-6 and J usage is TRBJ2-1; D is possibly TRBD1 (5 bases). CDR1 and CDR2 from the germline V gene are SGHDT and YYEEEE. Trimming stripped 0 bases from V and 2 bases from J, with 9 bases between. The CDR3 has 15 residues. CDR3 protein: CASSLGQNPYNEQFL. The DNA for the CDR3 is TGTGCCAGCAGCTTGGGACAGAATCCCTACAATGAGCAGTTCCTC.

As regards this clonotype: It may be a read error: a sequence one base away is much more abundant. The CDR3 carries no conserved terminal phenylalanine or tryptophan, so it likely arises from a read error. The chain has TRBV28 and TRBJ2-1, with a weak D call TRBD2 (5 bases). CDR1 and CDR2 (germline): MDHEN, SYDVKM. This CDR3 has 14 residues. The V end lost 3 bases, the J end lost 6 bases, and 12 bases lay between the germline ends. The CDR3, as DNA: TGTGCCAGCAGTTTTGAGTTGGCGGGCAATGAGCAGTTCCTC. It translates to CASSFELAGNEQFL.

The genes are TRBV11-2 and TRBJ2-7; maybe TRBD1 (5 bases). There are 13 residues in the CDR3. V was clipped by 5 bases and J by 4 bases, with 12 bases between them. CDR1 and CDR2 from the germline V gene are SGHAT and FQNNGV. CDR3 loop: CASSVGQAYEQYF. In DNA, the CDR3 is TGTGCCAGCAGCGTGGGGCAGGCGTACGAGCAGTACTTC.

Notes on this clonotype: The CDR3 does not close with the conserved phenylalanine or tryptophan, likely indicating a read error. The rearrangement joins TRBV7-8 to TRBJ1-1; 8 bases fit TRBD1. The germline gives CDR1 SGHVS, CDR2 FQNEAQ. The ends lost 6 bases at V and 4 bases at J; junction bases unmatched: 4. The length of the CDR3 is 13 residues. The CDR3 sequence: CASSSDRGTEAFS. The CDR3 bases are TGTGCCAGCAGTTCCGACAGGGGCACTGAAGCTTTCTCT.